This T cell receptor beta chain was obtained from a study of blood T cell repertoires in COVID-19. Clones were read by immunoSEQ multiplex PCR, and TCRdb kept only the in-frame ones, dropping some. The sample has over 45,000 clones; 91% are singletons. In this sample, this clone turned up a few times. The CDR3 loop spans 13 amino acids. J lost 3 bases, V lost 10 bases, and 7 bases had no gene match. The germline V gene has CDR1 SEHNR and CDR2 FQNEAQ (reference sequence). The chain combines TRBV7-9 with TRBJ2-7; TRBD2 matches at 9 bases. This TCR was sampled from a human donor in a cohort sampled during active COVID-19. Material: peripheral blood. CDR3 coding DNA: TGTGCCATCAGTGATAGCGGGAGCTACGAGCAGTACTTC. As protein: CAISDSGSYEQYF.